These 14 T cell receptor beta chains came from one sample sequenced in a study of blood T cell repertoires in COVID-19. Sequencing used immunoSEQ multiplex PCR; TCRdb keeps in-frame clones, though not all of them. The sample records 95,000 to 100,000 clones, over 70% being singletons. The specimen sequenced was peripheral blood. The receptors stem from a woman older than 75 with acute or convalescent COVID-19.

This rearrangement joins TRBV21-1 to TRBJ2-3; TRBD1 was called by the table and not checked on the DNA. TRBV21-1 is a pseudogene segment. CDR3 size: 17 residues. Here the CDR3 reads CASSKNKTGGEADTQYF. CDR3 nucleotides: TGTGCCAGCAGCAAGAACAAGACAGGGGGCGAGGCAGATACGCAGTATTTT.

This chain joins TRBV11-2 and TRBJ1-6; D ambiguous. This CDR3 is built from 16 residues. Trimming took 5 bases from V and 4 from J, leaving 15 bases between them. Per germline, CDR1 SGHAT and CDR2 FQNNGV. In nucleotides, the CDR3 is TGTGCCAGCAGCCAGAACAATCGAAATTATAATTCACCCCTCCACTTT. Translation: CASSQNNRNYNSPLHF.

In this sample, this clone turned up once. This sequence joins TRBV28 and TRBJ1-2; 7 positions match TRBD1. Looked up from germline, CDR1 is MDHEN and CDR2 is SYDVKM. V lost 2 bases to trimming and J lost 6 bases; unmatched junction nucleotides: 15. This CDR3 has 17 amino acids. DNA of the CDR3: TGTGCCAGCAGTTTAGAGGGCAGGGACAGCCTGGCGGATGGCTACACCTTC. Translated: CASSLEGRDSLADGYTF.

This clone showed up just a few times. The chain carries TRBV10-3 and TRBJ1-2, with D possibly being TRBD1 (5 bases). The CDR3 contains 15 residues. V lost 0 bases, J lost 3 bases, and 11 bases lay in between. Germline CDR1 ENHRY, CDR2 SYGVKD. This CDR3 reads CAISESTGGYYGYTF. In nucleotides, the CDR3 is TGTGCCATCAGTGAGTCAACAGGCGGTTACTATGGCTACACCTTC.

The chain joins TRBV6-1 to TRBJ1-2; TRBD1 agrees at 7 bases. The length of the CDR3 is 14 residues. After removal of 3 bases from V and 10 bases from J, the junction contained 11 bases not matched to a gene. Germline-derived CDR1 and CDR2 are MNHNS and SASEGT. CDR3 protein: CASSEVRGRSVYTF. The CDR3, as DNA: TGTGCCAGCAGTGAGGTCAGGGGGAGGTCCGTCTACACCTTC.

This clone was seen more than once but under ten times. The chain is built from TRBV30 and TRBJ1-6; possible D gene TRBD1, 5 bases. Per germline, CDR1 GTSNPN and CDR2 SVGIG (reference sequence). The CDR3 totals 13 residues. V dropped 2 bases and J dropped 6 bases, with 8 bases sitting between them. The CDR3 loop reads CAWSRGGNSPLHF. CDR3 nucleotides: TGTGCCTGGAGTCGGGGGGGTAATTCACCCCTCCACTTT.

The rearrangement links TRBV18 to TRBJ2-2, with TRBD1 matching 7 bases. The CDR3 covers 15 residues. The V gene end was trimmed by 6 bases and the J gene end by 4 bases; junction bases not matched to a gene: 8. Germline values: CDR1 KGHSH, CDR2 LQKENI. The CDR3 protein is CASSELQGPTGELFF. In DNA form, the CDR3 reads TGTGCCAGCTCCGAATTACAGGGGCCCACCGGGGAGCTGTTTTTT. Full variable domain (outside the CDR3, taken from reference TRBV18 and TRBJ2-2): NAGVMQNPRHLVRRRGQEARLRCSPMKGHSHVYWYRQLPEEGLKFMVYLQKENIIDESGMPKERFSAEFPKEGPSILRIQQVVRGDSAAYFCASSELQGPTGELFFGEGSRLTVL.

This chain links TRBV5-5 with TRBJ1-1; 8 bases align to TRBD1. There are 14 residues in the CDR3. The ends lost 5 bases at V and 2 bases at J; junction bases unmatched: 5. Germline CDR1 is SGHKS and CDR2 is YYEKEE (reference sequence). The CDR3 DNA is TGTGCCAGCAGATCCGGGACAGGAAACACTGAAGCTTTCTTT. Translated: CASRSGTGNTEAFF.

The chain links TRBV7-6 to TRBJ2-2; possibly TRBD1 for D (6 bases). CDR3 length: 15 amino acids. Germline CDR1 is SGHVS and CDR2 is FNYEAQ. V gave up 1 base and J gave up 8 bases, with 14 bases separating them. The CDR3 protein is CASSLVASTGGELFF. The DNA of the CDR3 is TGTGCCAGCAGCTTAGTAGCCTCGACAGGTGGGGAGCTGTTTTTT.

This clone appeared once. The V call is TRBV6-2 or TRBV6-3, the J call TRBJ2-5; 13 nucleotides match TRBD2. Germline CDR1 reads MNHEY; CDR2 reads SVGEGT. The trim removed 2 bases at V and 0 bases at J, leaving 3 bases unmatched. The CDR3 extends over 17 amino acids. CDR3 DNA: TGTGCCAGCAGTTACACGGGACTAGCGGGGTACCAAGAGACCCAGTACTTC. It yields the protein CASSYTGLAGYQETQYF.

The rearrangement joins TRBV18 to TRBJ1-2; D gene uncertain. The CDR3 loop spans 13 amino acids. Trimming took off 3 bases at V and 3 bases at J, with 8 bases between the two ends. CDR1 is KGHSH, CDR2 LQKENI, per germline. The CDR3 here is CASSPERDYGYTF. The CDR3 DNA reads as TGTGCCAGCTCACCGGAACGGGACTATGGCTACACCTTC.

V is TRBV5-1 and J is TRBJ1-1, with TRBD1 as a possible D gene (5 bases). Germline V gene sequence: CDR1 SGHRS, CDR2 YFSETQ. This CDR3 comprises 13 residues. V was clipped by 7 bases and J by 7 bases, with 17 bases between them. The CDR3 DNA is TGCGCCAGCCTCGGGGAGGGGCCTGGTGAAGCTTTCTTT. Encoded protein: CASLGEGPGEAFF.

The chain links TRBV7-2 to TRBJ2-3; tentatively, D is TRBD2 (6 bases). The V end was cut by 5 bases, the J end by 5 bases, with 20 bases between. CDR3 length: 16 residues. In germline, CDR1 is SGHTA, CDR2 FQGNSA. The CDR3 here is CASSPGGTRKGDTQYF. The CDR3 DNA reads TGTGCCAGCAGCCCCGGGGGTACCAGGAAGGGAGATACGCAGTATTTT.

The V and J genes are TRBV6-2 or TRBV6-3 and TRBJ2-7; TRBD1 aligns across 9 bases. Germline loops: CDR1 MNHEY, CDR2 SVGEGT. The junction had 7 bases not matched to a gene; V was cut back by 1 base and J by 6 bases. The CDR3 spans 15 residues. The CDR3 protein is CASSYLGTGFGEQYF. CDR3 bases: TGTGCCAGCAGTTACTTGGGGACAGGGTTCGGCGAGCAGTACTTC.